This TCR beta chain was sequenced in a study of neurological immune-mediated disorders. The wider study: Multiple sclerosis patients numbering around 35 comprised approximately 30 relapsing-remitting and 3 secondary progressive patients.

This CDR3 region has 15 residues. The V gene end was trimmed by 0 bases and the J gene end by 5 bases; junction bases not matched to a gene: 5. CDR1 is SGDLS and CDR2 is YYNGEE in the germline V gene. The authors made cDNA by 5'RACE with 10-nucleotide random UMIs. TCRdb passed the 5' RACE reads through MiXCR, listing each CDR3 protein once. The sample shows about 92,000 distinct CDR3 sequences, around 3.5% of them seen only once. The unsorted libraries were made from 2 million PBMCs kept at -80 C. This clonotype has at least ten counts. The antigen is undetermined. The study, taken as a whole, reports: While HTLV-1-associated myelopathy showed the greatest TCR clonal expansion, multiple sclerosis showed the least, falling below healthy controls.

Sequenced material: PBMCs. This clonotype originated in a woman aged 50 to 65 with multiple sclerosis. The gene calls are TRBV9 and TRBJ2-5; 9 bases agree with TRBD1. The DNA for the CDR3 is TGTGCCAGCAGCGTAGTGGGACAGGGTTTGGAGACCCAGTACTTC. The encoded protein is CASSVVGQGLETQYF.